This T cell receptor beta chain was found in a study of beta chain features in type 1 diabetes. Study-level background: Age, gender, cell numbers and subset yield matched between patients and controls. Summed over all samples, the examined sorted cells came to 107,917,701.

Study findings and constraints: Any HLA-type effect on TCRB rearrangement remained unresolved here.

Notes on this clone: Its specificity is not known.

Reverse transcribing all isolated RNA meant expressed TCRB transcripts were sequenced. TCRdb keeps only in-frame clones here, not all; method: immunoSEQ multiplex PCR. The table includes 200,000 to 250,000 clones, roughly a tenth detected once. Germline V CDR1 and CDR2: SGHTA, FQGNSA. V lost 5 bases, J lost 3 bases, and 20 bases lay in between. The CDR3 totals 16 residues. The chain couples TRBV7-2 to TRBJ2-7; D is perhaps TRBD1 (5 bases). The sequence was obtained from a man younger than 35 in good health. The source material was central memory CD4+ T cells from blood. The CDR3 DNA reads as TGTGCCAGCAGCCGCAGGGAAGCCTCGGTGGGCTACGAGCAGTACTTC. Translated: CASSRREASVGYEQYF.